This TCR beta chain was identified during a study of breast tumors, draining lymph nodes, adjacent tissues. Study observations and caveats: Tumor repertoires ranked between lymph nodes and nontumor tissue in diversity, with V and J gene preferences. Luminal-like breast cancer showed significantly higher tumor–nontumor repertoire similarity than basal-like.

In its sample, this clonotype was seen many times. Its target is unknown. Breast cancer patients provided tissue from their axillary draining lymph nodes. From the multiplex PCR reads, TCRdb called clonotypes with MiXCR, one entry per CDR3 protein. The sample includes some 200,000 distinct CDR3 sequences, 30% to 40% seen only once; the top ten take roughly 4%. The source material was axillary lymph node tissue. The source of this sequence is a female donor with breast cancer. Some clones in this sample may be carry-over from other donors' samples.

As DNA, the CDR3 is TGCAGTGCTCTACTGGGGGGGGGAAGCGGTCAGCCCCAGCATTTT. It specifies CSALLGGGSGQPQHF. This chain uses TRBV20-1 with TRBJ1-5; D is possibly TRBD1 (5 bases). Germline V gene data show CDR1 as DFQATT and CDR2 as SNEGSKA (reference sequence). The V and J ends lost 5 bases and 6 bases respectively, with 20 bases between them. The CDR3 is 15 residues long.